The following is a TCR beta chain sequence with its context. V lost 0 bases and J lost 6; bases outside the gene matches: 3. CDR3 length equals 14 residues. Germline V gene data show CDR1 as SGHVS and CDR2 as FQNEAQ. This sample is part of a study of blood T cell repertoires in COVID-19. Study at large: Italy, Spain and the United States were the sources of the convalescent and acute COVID-19 samples.

Cohorts were determined from participant-reported clinical history. Measured with immunoSEQ multiplex PCR; TCRdb has only the in-frame clones, and not every one. In the table there are about 210,000 clones, 81% of which are singletons. The specimen was PBMCs or T cells enriched from blood (not recorded which). V and J are TRBV7-8 and TRBJ1-2; 8 nucleotides match TRBD1. This receptor was identified in a woman in her forties or fifties with acute COVID-19. The CDR3: CASSLAQGADGYTF. CDR3 DNA: TGTGCCAGCAGCTTAGCTCAGGGGGCGGATGGCTACACCTTC.